This T cell receptor (beta chain) is drawn from a study of CD8+CD57+ T cells in acquired aplastic anemia. Overall study context: Sorted CD4+ and CD8+ cells yielded DNA averaging around 3 ug. Findings and caveats of the study: The study found no significant CD8+ Simpson's diversity difference between patients and controls. Common to patients and controls were roughly 30 CD8+ CDR3 sequences.

Genomic DNA provided the template from which TCR beta VDJ and CDR3 profiles were obtained. TCRdb ran MiXCR on the reads and lists one entry per CDR3 protein. The table has some 180,000 distinct CDR3 sequences, nearly 50% seen once; the top ten hold approximately 13%. This CDR3 has 12 residues. The germline V and J ends were trimmed by 0 bases and 6 bases, with 5 bases remaining between them. Patients sequenced had flow cytometry evidence of CD8+CD57+ cell expansion. In its sample, this clonotype was seen many times. Its antigen remains unknown. This receptor was taken from a human donor with aplastic anemia. Sequenced input: sorted CD4+, CD8+, or CD8+CD57+ T cells (not recorded which) from PBMCs. The rearrangement links TRBV12-3 or TRBV12-4 to TRBJ2-5; D not certain. The CDR3 DNA is TGTGCCAGCAGTTTAGCTTTGAAGACCCAGTACTTC. Amino acids: CASSLALKTQYF.